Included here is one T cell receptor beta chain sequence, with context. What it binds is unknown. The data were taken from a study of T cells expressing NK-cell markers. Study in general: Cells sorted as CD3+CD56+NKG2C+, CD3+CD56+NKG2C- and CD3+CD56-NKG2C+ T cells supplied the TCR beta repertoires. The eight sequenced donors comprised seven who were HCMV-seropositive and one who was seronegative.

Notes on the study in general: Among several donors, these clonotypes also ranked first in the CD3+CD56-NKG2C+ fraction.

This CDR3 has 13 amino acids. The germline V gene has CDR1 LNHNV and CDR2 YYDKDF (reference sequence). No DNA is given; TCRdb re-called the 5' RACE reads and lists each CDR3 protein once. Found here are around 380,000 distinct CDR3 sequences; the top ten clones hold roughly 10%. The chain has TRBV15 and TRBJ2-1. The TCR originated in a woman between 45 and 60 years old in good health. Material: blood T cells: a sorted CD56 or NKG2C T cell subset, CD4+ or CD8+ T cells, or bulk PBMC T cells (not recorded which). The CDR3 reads CATRGQLNNEQFF.